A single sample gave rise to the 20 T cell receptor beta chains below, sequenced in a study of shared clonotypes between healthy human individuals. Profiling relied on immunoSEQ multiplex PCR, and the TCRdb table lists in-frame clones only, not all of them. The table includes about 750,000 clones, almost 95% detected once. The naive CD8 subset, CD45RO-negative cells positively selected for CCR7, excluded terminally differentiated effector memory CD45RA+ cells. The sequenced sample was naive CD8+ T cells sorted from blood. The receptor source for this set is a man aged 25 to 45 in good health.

The CDR3 loop is CASSLRSAVGAYEQYF. The CDR3 coding sequence is TGTGCCAGCAGTTTAAGGTCTGCTGTCGGAGCCTACGAGCAGTACTTC. This rearrangement joins TRBV27 to TRBJ2-7; unclear D gene. This CDR3 has 16 residues. CDR1 MNHEY and CDR2 SMNVEV come from the germline V gene (reference sequence). With 2 bases removed from V and 2 bases from J, the gap between germline ends came to 16 bases.

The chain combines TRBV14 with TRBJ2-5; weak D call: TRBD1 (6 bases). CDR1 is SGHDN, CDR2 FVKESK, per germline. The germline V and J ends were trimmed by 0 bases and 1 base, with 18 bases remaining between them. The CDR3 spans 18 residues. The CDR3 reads CASSQDHQGLLFQETQYF. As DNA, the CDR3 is TGTGCCAGCAGCCAAGACCACCAGGGGCTCCTCTTCCAAGAGACCCAGTACTTC.

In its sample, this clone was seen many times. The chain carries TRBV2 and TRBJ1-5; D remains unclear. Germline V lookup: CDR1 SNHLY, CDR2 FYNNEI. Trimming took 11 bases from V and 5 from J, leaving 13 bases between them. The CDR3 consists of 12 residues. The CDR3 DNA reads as TGTGCCGCCGGTTTTGGGGATCAGCCCCAGCATTTT. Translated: CAAGFGDQPQHF.

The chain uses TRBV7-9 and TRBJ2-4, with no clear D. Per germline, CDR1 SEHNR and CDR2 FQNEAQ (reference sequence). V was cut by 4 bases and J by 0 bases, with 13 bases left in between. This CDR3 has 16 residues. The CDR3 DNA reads TGTGCCAGCAGCTCCGGAACTTACCTAGCCAAAAACATTCAGTACTTC. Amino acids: CASSSGTYLAKNIQYF.

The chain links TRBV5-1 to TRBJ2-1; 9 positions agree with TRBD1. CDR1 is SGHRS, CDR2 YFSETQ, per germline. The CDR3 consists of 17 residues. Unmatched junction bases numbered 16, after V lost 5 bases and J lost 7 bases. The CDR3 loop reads CASSYGGPGQGINEQFF. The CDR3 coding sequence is TGCGCCAGCAGTTACGGGGGACCGGGACAGGGAATAAATGAGCAGTTCTTC. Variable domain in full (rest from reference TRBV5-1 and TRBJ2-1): KAGVTQTPRYLIKTRGQQVTLSCSPISGHRSVSWYQQTPGQGLQFLFEYFSETQRNKGNFPGRFSGRQFSNSRSEMNVSTLELGDSALYLCASSYGGPGQGINEQFFGPGTRLTVL.

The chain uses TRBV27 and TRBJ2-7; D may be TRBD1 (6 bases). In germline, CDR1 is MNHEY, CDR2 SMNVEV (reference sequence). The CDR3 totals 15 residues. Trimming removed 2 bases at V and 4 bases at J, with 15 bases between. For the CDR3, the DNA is TGTGCCAGCAGTTTAAGGGGGATTGGAGTATACGAGCAGTACTTC. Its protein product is CASSLRGIGVYEQYF.

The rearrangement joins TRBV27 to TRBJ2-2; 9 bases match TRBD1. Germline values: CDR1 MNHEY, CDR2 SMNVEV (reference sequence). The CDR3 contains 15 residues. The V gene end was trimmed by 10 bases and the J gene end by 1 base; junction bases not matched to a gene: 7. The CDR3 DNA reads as TGTGCCACTTCAGGACAGGGGATGAACACCGGGGAGCTGTTTTTT. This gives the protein CATSGQGMNTGELFF.

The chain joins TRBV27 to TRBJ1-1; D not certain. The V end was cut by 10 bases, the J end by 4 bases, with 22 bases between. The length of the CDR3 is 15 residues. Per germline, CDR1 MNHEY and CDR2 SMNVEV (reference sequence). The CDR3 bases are TGTGCCACCCAAAGGAGTTTAGGGTTTGGCACTGAAGCTTTCTTT. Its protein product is CATQRSLGFGTEAFF.

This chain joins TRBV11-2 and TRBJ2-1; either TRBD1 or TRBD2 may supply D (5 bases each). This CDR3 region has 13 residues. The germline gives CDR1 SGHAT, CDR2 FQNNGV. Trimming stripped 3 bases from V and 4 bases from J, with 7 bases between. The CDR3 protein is CASSFGAYNEQFF. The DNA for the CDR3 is TGTGCCAGCAGCTTCGGGGCTTACAATGAGCAGTTCTTC.

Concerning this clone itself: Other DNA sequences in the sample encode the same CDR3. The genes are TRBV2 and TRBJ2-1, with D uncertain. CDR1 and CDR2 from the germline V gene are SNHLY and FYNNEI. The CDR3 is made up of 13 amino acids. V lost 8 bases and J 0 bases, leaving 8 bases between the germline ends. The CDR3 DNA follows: TGTGCCAGCTCAGATAGCTCCTACAATGAGCAGTTCTTC. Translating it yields CASSDSSYNEQFF.

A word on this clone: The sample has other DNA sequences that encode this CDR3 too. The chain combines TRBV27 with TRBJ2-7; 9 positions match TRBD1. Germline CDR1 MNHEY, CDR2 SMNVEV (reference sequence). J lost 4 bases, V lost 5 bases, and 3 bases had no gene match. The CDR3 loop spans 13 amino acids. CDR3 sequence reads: CASSPGTGYEQYF. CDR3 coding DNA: TGTGCCAGCAGTCCTGGGACAGGGTACGAGCAGTACTTC.

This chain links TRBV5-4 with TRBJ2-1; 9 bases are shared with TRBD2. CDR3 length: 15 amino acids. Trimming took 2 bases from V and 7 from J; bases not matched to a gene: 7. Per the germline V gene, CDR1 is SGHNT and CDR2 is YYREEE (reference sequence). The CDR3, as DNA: TGTGCCAGCAGCTTTTTTAGCGGGAGTGCAAATGAGCAGTTCTTC. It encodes CASSFFSGSANEQFF.

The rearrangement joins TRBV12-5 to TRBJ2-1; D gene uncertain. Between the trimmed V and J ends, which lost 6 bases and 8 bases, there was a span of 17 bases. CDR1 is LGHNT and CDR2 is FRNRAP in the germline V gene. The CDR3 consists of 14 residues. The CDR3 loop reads CASGPLASSDEQFF. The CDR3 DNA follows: TGTGCTAGTGGCCCCCTCGCGTCGTCCGATGAGCAGTTCTTC.

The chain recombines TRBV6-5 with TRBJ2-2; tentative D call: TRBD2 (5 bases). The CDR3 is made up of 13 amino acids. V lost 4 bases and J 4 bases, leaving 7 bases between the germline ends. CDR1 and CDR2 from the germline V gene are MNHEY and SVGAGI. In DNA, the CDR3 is TGTGCCAGCAGTTTAGCGAGCACCGGGGAGCTGTTTTTT. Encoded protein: CASSLASTGELFF.

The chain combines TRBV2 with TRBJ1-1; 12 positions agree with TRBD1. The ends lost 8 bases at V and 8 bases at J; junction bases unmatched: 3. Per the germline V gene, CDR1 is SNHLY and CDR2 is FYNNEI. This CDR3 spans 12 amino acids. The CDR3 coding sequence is TGTGCCAGCCCAGGGACAGGGGGCGAAGCTTTCTTT. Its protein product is CASPGTGGEAFF.

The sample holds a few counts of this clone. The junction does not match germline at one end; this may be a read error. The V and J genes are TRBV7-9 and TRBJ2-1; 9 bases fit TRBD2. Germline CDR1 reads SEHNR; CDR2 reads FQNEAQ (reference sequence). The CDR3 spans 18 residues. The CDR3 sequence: CASTLVSGRTPSYNEQFF. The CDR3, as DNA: TGTGCCAGCACCTTAGTAAGCGGGAGGACCCCCTCCTACAATGAGCAGTTCTTC.

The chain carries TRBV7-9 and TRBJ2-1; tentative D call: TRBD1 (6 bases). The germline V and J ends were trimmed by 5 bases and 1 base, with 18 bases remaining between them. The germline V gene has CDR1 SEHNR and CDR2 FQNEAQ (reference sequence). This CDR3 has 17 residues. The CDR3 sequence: CASSGTTGTSSYNEQFF. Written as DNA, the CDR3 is TGTGCCAGCAGCGGAACGACAGGCACGTCGTCCTACAATGAGCAGTTCTTC. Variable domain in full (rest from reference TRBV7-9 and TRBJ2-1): DTGVSQNPRHKITKRGQNVTFRCDPISEHNRLYWYRQTLGQGPEFLTYFQNEAQLEKSRLLSDRFSAERPKGSFSTLEIQRTEQGDSAMYLCASSGTTGTSSYNEQFFGPGTRLTVL.

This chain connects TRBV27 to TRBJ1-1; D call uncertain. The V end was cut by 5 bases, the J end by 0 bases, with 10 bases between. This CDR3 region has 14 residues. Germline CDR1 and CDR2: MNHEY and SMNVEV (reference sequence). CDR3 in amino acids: CASSREGLNTEAFF. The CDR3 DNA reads TGTGCCAGCAGTAGGGAGGGCTTGAACACTGAAGCTTTCTTT.

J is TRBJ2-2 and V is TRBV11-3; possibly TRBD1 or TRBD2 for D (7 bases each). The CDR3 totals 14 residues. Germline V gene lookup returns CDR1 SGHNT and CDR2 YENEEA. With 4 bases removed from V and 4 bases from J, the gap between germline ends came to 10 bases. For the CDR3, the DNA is TGTGCCAGCAGCTCCAGGGGGGGCACCGGGGAGCTGTTTTTT. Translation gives CASSSRGGTGELFF.

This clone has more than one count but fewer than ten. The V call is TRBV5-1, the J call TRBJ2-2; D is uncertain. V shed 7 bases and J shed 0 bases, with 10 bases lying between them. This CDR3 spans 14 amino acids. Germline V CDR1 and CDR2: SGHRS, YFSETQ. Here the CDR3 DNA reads TGCGCCAGCGGCGAACTGACGAACACCGGGGAGCTGTTTTTT. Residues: CASGELTNTGELFF.